A selection of T cell receptor beta chains follows, all from one sample in a study of T cells in Graves' hyperthyroidism and ophthalmopathy. TCRdb re-called the multiplex PCR reads with MiXCR, one entry per CDR3 protein. Here the sample spans around 400,000 distinct CDR3 sequences, 13% being singletons. The sequencing input was blood. The receptors originated from a woman under 30 with Graves' hyperthyroidism. Each CDR3 is given with its conserved first and last residue. A D gene is named only where the DNA matches it firmly. A clone size is listed for some rows: how often the clone was seen (once, few, many), or a class if it is expanded.

16 | TRBJ1-1 | TRBD1 | TRBV10-1 | many | TGCGCCAGCAGTGAGTCTGGGGACAGCATGAACACTGAAGCTTTCTTT | CASSESGDSMNTEAFF
16 | TRBJ1-1 | - | TRBV12-3/TRBV12-4 | many | TGTGCCAGCAGTTTAGCGCTCCGACTGAGGAACACTGAAGCTTTCTTT | CASSLALRLRNTEAFF
17 | TRBJ2-1 | TRBD2 | TRBV7-2 | - | TGTGCCAGCAGGCTCCTAGCGGGACTAGCGGGACCAAATGAGCAGTTCTTC | CASRLLAGLAGPNEQFF
18 | TRBJ2-7 | - | TRBV28 | many | TGTGCCAGCAGTACCTCATTTGGGACCGCCCAAAACTCCTACGAGCAGTACTTC | CASSTSFGTAQNSYEQYF
14 | TRBJ2-3 | TRBD2 | TRBV6-1 | - | TGTGCCAGCAGTGAAGGCGGGGGGTGGGATACGCAGTATTTT | CASSEGGGWDTQYF
15 | TRBJ2-1 | TRBD2 | TRBV11-3 | many | TGTGCCAGCAGCCATGGGACTAGCGGGACCGATGAGCAGTTCTTC | CASSHGTSGTDEQFF
14 | TRBJ2-1 | - | TRBV12-3/TRBV12-4 | - | TGTGCCAGCAGCCCCGGGACAACCAACAATGAGCAGTTCTTC | CASSPGTTNNEQFF
14 | TRBJ2-7 | - | TRBV28 | once | TGTGCCAGCAGTCCCGCCCCTGACAGGCATCAGCAGTACTTC | CASSPAPDRHQQYF
14 | TRBJ2-1 | - | TRBV12-3/TRBV12-4 | few | TGTGCCACCACGAAGGGTGTCCCCTACAATGAGCAGTTCTTC | CATTKGVPYNEQFF
13 | TRBJ2-4 | - | TRBV20-1 | few | TGCAGTGCGAAGGGGCCAGCCAAAAACATTCAGTACTTC | CSAKGPAKNIQYF
15 | TRBJ2-5 | - | TRBV18 | many | TGTGCCAGCTCACCATTTGAAGCGGACCAAGAGACCCAGTACTTC | CASSPFEADQETQYF
11 | TRBJ2-1 | - | TRBV30 | - | TGTGCCTCTCAGGCGGCGGTGGGGCAGTTCTTC | CASQAAVGQFF
13 | TRBJ1-1 | TRBD1 | TRBV3-1 | - | TGTGCCAGCAGGCGGACAGGGGGCATTGAAGCTTTCTTT | CASRRTGGIEAFF
15 | TRBJ1-1 | TRBD1 | TRBV30 | - | TGTGCCTGGAGTGTAGGGCAGGGGGTAGGCACTGAAGCTTTCTTT | CAWSVGQGVGTEAFF
13 | TRBJ2-5 | - | TRBV6-2/TRBV6-3 | few | TGTGCCAGCAGTACCCTGGGGCGGGAGACCCAGTACTTC | CASSTLGRETQYF
16 | TRBJ2-1 | TRBD2 | TRBV9 | many | TGTGCCAGCAGCGTAGACCCGGGACTAGTGAAGCTTGAGCAGTTCTTC | CASSVDPGLVKLEQFF
16 | TRBJ2-1 | TRBD2 | TRBV7-2 | - | TGTGCCAGCAGCCGTTTAGCGGGAGCGGGAAGCAATGAGCAGTTCTTC | CASSRLAGAGSNEQFF
13 | TRBJ1-1 | - | TRBV28 | - | TGTGCCAGCAGTTTCCAGGGTGGGACTGAAGCTTTCTTT | CASSFQGGTEAFF
14 | TRBJ2-5 | - | TRBV29-1 | many | TGCAGCGTCGACGGTAGCGGAGACCAAGAGACCCAGTACTTC | CSVDGSGDQETQYF
15 | TRBJ1-5 | - | TRBV12-3/TRBV12-4 | many | TGTGCCAGCAGTCCCCTTATTGAAGGGATTCAGCCCCAGCATTTT | CASSPLIEGIQPQHF
15 | TRBJ1-2 | - | TRBV2 | many | TGTGCCAGCAGTAGCAACGGAAACCTGGGCTATGGCTACACCTTC | CASSSNGNLGYGYTF
18 | TRBJ1-4 | TRBD1 | TRBV5-6 | few | TGTGCCAGCAGCTTGGAAGGGACAGCGGTTGCAACTAATGAAAAACTGTTTTTT | CASSLEGTAVATNEKLFF
18 | TRBJ2-2 | TRBD1 | TRBV18 | many | TGTGCCAGCTCACCACAAGAGACAGGGGAGTTCGGGGCCGGGGAGCTGTTTTTT | CASSPQETGEFGAGELFF
11 | TRBJ2-4 | - | TRBV20-1 | - | TGCAGTGCTAGAGAGACGAACATTCAGTACTTC | CSARETNIQYF
13 | TRBJ2-5 | - | TRBV6-1 | - | TGTGCCAGCAGAGACTCTGCCGGAGAGACCCAGTACTTC | CASRDSAGETQYF
16 | TRBJ1-5 | - | TRBV10-3 | many | TGTGCCATCAGTGGGGACACCAACAGCCCCTATCAGCCCCAGCATTTT | CAISGDTNSPYQPQHF
16 | TRBJ1-3 | TRBD1 | TRBV28 | many | TGTGCCAGCACCAAAGGGTCCGGGACAGGGGGAAACACCATATATTTT | CASTKGSGTGGNTIYF
14 | TRBJ1-4 | - | TRBV6-1 | few | TGTGCCAGCAAGATGACAGTTTATAATGAAAAACTGTTTTTT | CASKMTVYNEKLFF
16 | TRBJ1-5 | TRBD1 | TRBV7-9 | many | TGTGCCAGCAGCTTAGGGACAGGGGCGGGAAATCAGCCCCAGCATTTT | CASSLGTGAGNQPQHF